The 26 T cell receptor beta chains below come from one sample, sequenced in a study of T-cell reconstitution after alpha-beta-depleted transplantation in children. Unique molecular identifiers were used in preparing the TCRbeta library. MiXCR was run by TCRdb on the PCR reads, yielding one entry per CDR3 protein. The sample includes 200,000 to 250,000 distinct CDR3 sequences, about a quarter seen only once; the top ten take 2% to 3%. The sample here was PBMCs, taken before TCRalphabeta/CD19-depleted stem cell transplant. These receptors all stem from a girl aged 2-10 years with Fanconi anemia, due to receive a stem cell transplant.

This clonotype was picked up many times. The chain couples TRBV29-1 to TRBJ1-3; D gene unclear. The germline V and J ends were trimmed by 4 bases and 0 bases, with 10 bases remaining between them. The CDR3 extends over 14 amino acids. Germline V lookup: CDR1 SQVTM, CDR2 ANQGSEA. The CDR3 nucleotides are TGCAGCGTTGGGGGAGGGAGCTCTGGAAACACCATATATTTT. It encodes CSVGGGSSGNTIYF.

This clonotype has more than one count but fewer than ten. This chain joins TRBV13 and TRBJ2-3; TRBD1 or TRBD2 may be the D gene (5 bases each). V lost 3 bases to trimming and J lost 6 bases, with 13 bases between them. Germline lookup yields CDR1 PRHDT and CDR2 FYEKMQ (reference sequence). The CDR3 is 14 amino acids. This CDR3 is CASSLGPGTDTQYF. CDR3 sequence (DNA): TGTGCCAGCAGCTTGGGACCTGGGACGGATACGCAGTATTTT. Looking up the rest from reference TRBV13 and TRBJ2-3 gives the full variable domain: AAGVIQSPRHLIKEKRETATLKCYPIPRHDTVYWYQQGPGQDPQFLISFYEKMQSDKGSIPDRFSAQQFSDYHSELNMSSLELGDSALYFCASSLGPGTDTQYFGPGTRLTVL.

This clonotype was seen a few times. The genes are TRBV28 and TRBJ2-7; 7 bases fit TRBD1. The trim removed 8 bases at V and 4 bases at J, leaving 14 bases unmatched. Per the germline V gene, CDR1 is MDHEN and CDR2 is SYDVKM. The CDR3 runs 15 residues. The CDR3 here is CASGTVQLINYEQYF. The CDR3 nucleotides read TGTGCCAGCGGGACAGTCCAACTCATTAATTACGAGCAGTACTTC.

This chain joins TRBV20-1 and TRBJ1-4; D is uncertain. Germline-derived CDR1 and CDR2 are DFQATT and SNEGSKA (reference sequence). The CDR3 covers 13 residues. Between the trimmed V and J ends, which lost 4 bases and 8 bases, there was a span of 14 bases. CDR3 region: CSATGFPHEKLFF. In DNA form, the CDR3 reads TGCAGTGCTACAGGTTTCCCTCACGAAAAACTGTTTTTT.

This clonotype was picked up a small number of times. This chain uses TRBV7-2 with TRBJ2-7; 12 bases map to TRBD2. This CDR3 is built from 17 residues. CDR1 is SGHTA and CDR2 is FQGNSA in the germline V gene. Trimming at V came to 4 bases and at J to 3 bases, leaving 10 bases not matched to a gene. CDR3 loop: CASSSRTSGAANYEQYF. The CDR3 DNA sequence: TGTGCCAGCAGCTCACGGACTAGCGGGGCCGCAAACTACGAGCAGTACTTC.

This clonotype occurred a few times. The chain recombines TRBV7-2 with TRBJ1-5, with D perhaps TRBD1 (6 bases). This CDR3 is built from 14 residues. V shed 5 bases and J shed 5 bases, with 13 bases lying between them. Germline CDR1 and CDR2: SGHTA and FQGNSA. Here the CDR3 DNA reads TGTGCCAGCAGCGAACAGGGATCCCATCAGCCCCAGCATTTT. Translated: CASSEQGSHQPQHF.

This clonotype was counted only a few times. CDR3 DNA: TGTGCCAGCAGTTTACAGGGGCACACAGATACGCAGTATTTT. It specifies CASSLQGHTDTQYF. The chain employs TRBV28 and TRBJ2-3; perhaps TRBD1 as D (6 bases). V lost 2 bases and J lost 2, with 8 bases in between. CDR3 length equals 14 residues. Germline CDR1 MDHEN, CDR2 SYDVKM.

This clonotype was recorded at least ten times. The chain uses TRBV29-1 and TRBJ2-1; 8 bases agree with TRBD1. Germline loops: CDR1 SQVTM, CDR2 ANQGSEA. J lost 0 bases, V lost 3 bases, and 7 bases had no gene match. This CDR3 spans 16 amino acids. The CDR3 DNA reads as TGCAGCGTTGATGGGGCAGGGGGCAGCTCCTACAATGAGCAGTTCTTC. This gives the protein CSVDGAGGSSYNEQFF.

This clonotype was recorded a few times. CDR3 in amino acids: CASSLWKASGESGAFF. Here the CDR3 DNA reads TGTGCCAGCAGTTTATGGAAAGCCTCAGGGGAATCGGGAGCTTTCTTT. The chain joins TRBV28 to TRBJ1-1; D perhaps matches TRBD1 (6 bases). Trimming pared 0 bases from V and 10 bases from J, leaving 21 bases between. Germline V CDR1 and CDR2: MDHEN, SYDVKM. The CDR3 is 16 residues long.

This clonotype was recorded once. V gene TRBV28 combines with J gene TRBJ2-2, with D perhaps matching TRBD2 (7 bases). Germline-derived CDR1 and CDR2 are MDHEN and SYDVKM. Trimming stripped 6 bases from V and 1 base from J, with 12 bases between. This CDR3 is built from 15 residues. The CDR3 loop is CASRREDRNTGELFF. CDR3 DNA sequence: TGTGCCAGCAGACGGGAGGACAGGAACACCGGGGAGCTGTTTTTT.

This clonotype was counted between two and nine times. The chain uses TRBV28 and TRBJ2-7; 11 bases are a match to TRBD2. The length of the CDR3 is 15 residues. V shed 5 bases and J 4 bases; nucleotides not matched to a gene: 7. CDR1 and CDR2 from the germline V gene are MDHEN and SYDVKM. In DNA, the CDR3 is TGTGCCAGCAGTCTTGCTATAGCGGGGGGGTACGAGCAGTACTTC. As protein: CASSLAIAGGYEQYF. The complete variable domain, with remaining parts taken from reference TRBV28 and TRBJ2-7, reads DVKVTQSSRYLVKRTGEKVFLECVQDMDHENMFWYRQDPGLGLRLIYFSYDVKMKEKGDIPEGYSVSREKKERFSLILESASTNQTSMYLCASSLAIAGGYEQYFGPGTRLTVT.

This clonotype was picked up many times. The J gene is TRBJ1-5, the V gene TRBV29-1, with 9 nucleotides matching TRBD1. V lost 4 bases to trimming and J lost 4 bases; unmatched junction nucleotides: 2. This CDR3 is 13 amino acids long. Germline CDR1 is SQVTM and CDR2 is ANQGSEA. The CDR3 spells CSVAGQGNQPQHF. The CDR3 region has the DNA TGCAGCGTTGCGGGACAGGGTAATCAGCCCCAGCATTTT. Supplemented by reference TRBV29-1 and TRBJ1-5, the full variable domain reads SAVISQKPSRDICQRGTSLTIQCQVDSQVTMMFWYRQQPGQSLTLIATANQGSEATYESGFVIDKFPISRPNLTFSTLTVSNMSPEDSSIYLCSVAGQGNQPQHFGDGTRLSIL.

The chain recombines TRBV28 with TRBJ2-7; D call uncertain. This CDR3 spans 16 amino acids. Germline CDR1 reads MDHEN; CDR2 reads SYDVKM. Trimming removed 2 bases from V and 2 bases from J, with 16 bases in between. The DNA for the CDR3 is TGTGCCAGCAGTTTAGGCGGAGTCAATGGTGCCTACGAGCAGTACTTC. Translated, it gives CASSLGGVNGAYEQYF.

The CDR3 region is CASSPHTSVGYF. The CDR3, as DNA: TGTGCCAGCAGCCCCCACACTTCCGTTGGGTATTTT. This chain uses TRBV9 with TRBJ2-3; D ambiguous. This CDR3 has 12 residues. Germline V CDR1 and CDR2: SGDLS, YYNGEE. Trimming removed 4 bases from V and 14 bases from J, with 17 bases in between.

This clonotype was seen a few times. The chain carries TRBV5-1 and TRBJ2-1, with TRBD2 identical over 8 bases. In germline, CDR1 is SGHRS, CDR2 YFSETQ. The CDR3 is 16 residues long. The J segment lost 8 bases and the V segment lost 0 bases, leaving 10 bases of the junction unmatched. The CDR3 nucleotides are TGCGCCAGCAGCTTGGCATTAGCGGGAATGAGGTATGAGCAGTTCTTC. Protein: CASSLALAGMRYEQFF.

This clonotype showed up many times. The rearrangement joins TRBV15 to TRBJ2-3, with no clear D. Between the trimmed V and J ends, which lost 0 bases and 8 bases, there was a span of 9 bases. The CDR3 runs to 13 residues. Germline CDR1 is LNHNV and CDR2 is YYDKDF (reference sequence). CDR3 coding DNA: TGTGCCACCAGCAGAGATCTCACGGGTACGCAGTATTTT. This gives the protein CATSRDLTGTQYF.

This clonotype was counted ten times or more. The chain couples TRBV10-3 to TRBJ2-4; no definite D call. The CDR3 is made up of 13 amino acids. The V end was cut by 3 bases, the J end by 8 bases, with 11 bases between. Germline CDR1 ENHRY, CDR2 SYGVKD. The CDR3 DNA reads as TGTGCCATCAGTGACCCACGGGTGGACATTCAGTACTTC. Protein: CAISDPRVDIQYF.

V usage is TRBV9 and J usage is TRBJ2-2; D is uncertain. This CDR3 is 13 amino acids long. The germline V gene encodes CDR1 SGDLS and CDR2 YYNGEE. The V and J ends lost 0 bases and 6 bases respectively, with 6 bases between them. This CDR3 reads CASSVDLAGELFF. The CDR3 nucleotides read TGTGCCAGCAGCGTAGACTTGGCCGGGGAGCTGTTTTTT.

The V call is TRBV5-1, the J call TRBJ2-1, with TRBD2 identical over 13 bases. The germline V gene has CDR1 SGHRS and CDR2 YFSETQ. V dropped 5 bases and J dropped 6; count of bases not matched to a gene: 5. This CDR3 is 15 amino acids long. The CDR3 region has the DNA TGCGCCAGCAGACTGGGACTAGCGGGAACCAATGAGCAGTTCTTC. This encodes CASRLGLAGTNEQFF.

This clonotype showed up many times. The chain combines TRBV6-6 with TRBJ1-2; TRBD1 might be the D (6 bases). The CDR3 runs 12 residues. From germline, CDR1 is MNHNY and CDR2 SVGAGI (reference sequence). Trimming cost V 6 bases and J 2 bases, with 7 bases left between them. CDR3 sequence: CASRRGNYGYTF. The CDR3 region has the DNA TGTGCCAGCAGGAGGGGGAACTATGGCTACACCTTC.

This clonotype was observed many times. This sequence joins TRBV27 and TRBJ1-6; 9 bases match TRBD1. The germline gives CDR1 MNHEY, CDR2 SMNVEV (reference sequence). The V gene end was trimmed by 5 bases and the J gene end by 7 bases; junction bases not matched to a gene: 3. The CDR3 covers 14 residues. The DNA of the CDR3 is TGTGCCAGCAGTCAGACAGGGGGGAATTCACCCCTCCACTTT. It encodes CASSQTGGNSPLHF.

The table lists this clonotype with many counts. This chain joins TRBV12-3 or TRBV12-4 and TRBJ2-7, with 15 bases that match TRBD2. The CDR3 covers 18 residues. The ends lost 3 bases at V and 6 bases at J; junction bases unmatched: 12. In DNA form, the CDR3 reads TGTGCCAGCAGTTTCCGTGGACTAGCGGGAGGGCCGAGGGGCGAGCAGTACTTC. Amino acid sequence: CASSFRGLAGGPRGEQYF.

On this clonotype: This may be a read error: a much more frequent sequence differs by one nucleotide. The chain has TRBV5-1 and TRBJ1-1; D is perhaps TRBD1 (6 bases). CDR3 length: 14 amino acids. CDR1 and CDR2 (germline): SGHRS, YFSETQ. The CDR3 sequence: CASSLEGVGTEPFF. The CDR3 DNA reads as TGCGCCAGCAGCTTGGAGGGGGTGGGCACTGAACCTTTCTTT.

This clonotype was found many times. This chain uses TRBV29-1 with TRBJ1-2; D not resolved. Germline assignment: CDR1 SQVTM and CDR2 ANQGSEA. Trimming took 5 bases from V and 5 from J, leaving 9 bases between them. This CDR3 has 11 amino acids. DNA of the CDR3: TGCAGCGTTTCCAGCCCGTATGGCTACACCTTC. It codes for CSVSSPYGYTF.

This clonotype has more than one count but fewer than ten. The chain carries TRBV20-1 and TRBJ2-1; D is ambiguous. Germline V gives CDR1 DFQATT, CDR2 SNEGSKA (reference sequence). The CDR3 has 8 amino acids. The CDR3 is CRANEQFF. The CDR3 coding sequence is TGCAGAGCCAATGAGCAGTTCTTC.

This rearrangement joins TRBV3-1 to TRBJ2-7; the D is unclear. Trimming removed 4 bases from V and 1 base from J, with 17 bases in between. In germline, CDR1 is LGHDT, CDR2 YNNKEL (reference sequence). The CDR3 is 16 amino acids. The CDR3: CASSPHFQASSYEQYF. The CDR3 DNA reads TGTGCCAGCAGCCCCCATTTCCAGGCTTCATCCTACGAGCAGTACTTC.